This TCR beta chain is drawn from a study of cytomegalovirus exposure and HLA in healthy donors. Overall study findings and caveats: Later analysis revealed greater clonal expansion in HLA-associated TCR beta chains than in equally common others. For TCR beta chains, V- and J-gene trimming was later linked to a missense DCLRE1C variant.

A remark on this clone: Its antigen is still unknown.

PCR was performed using 60 Vbeta and 13 Jbeta primers. Assay: immunoSEQ multiplex PCR; the TCRdb copy retains only in-frame clones and omits some. The sample has 45,000 to 65,000 clones; around 82% are singletons. Germline V CDR1 and CDR2: MNHEY, SVGAGI. The V end lost 2 bases, the J end lost 3 bases, and 10 bases lay between the germline ends. The CDR3 runs to 14 residues. V gene TRBV6-5 combines with J gene TRBJ1-1, with D possibly TRBD1 on 5 matching bases. The TCR sequence derives from a woman between 18 and 29 years old in good health and CMV-seronegative. Sequenced material: PBMCs. CDR3: CASSYRVGDTEAFF. The CDR3 DNA reads TGTGCCAGCAGTTACAGGGTAGGGGACACTGAAGCTTTCTTT.